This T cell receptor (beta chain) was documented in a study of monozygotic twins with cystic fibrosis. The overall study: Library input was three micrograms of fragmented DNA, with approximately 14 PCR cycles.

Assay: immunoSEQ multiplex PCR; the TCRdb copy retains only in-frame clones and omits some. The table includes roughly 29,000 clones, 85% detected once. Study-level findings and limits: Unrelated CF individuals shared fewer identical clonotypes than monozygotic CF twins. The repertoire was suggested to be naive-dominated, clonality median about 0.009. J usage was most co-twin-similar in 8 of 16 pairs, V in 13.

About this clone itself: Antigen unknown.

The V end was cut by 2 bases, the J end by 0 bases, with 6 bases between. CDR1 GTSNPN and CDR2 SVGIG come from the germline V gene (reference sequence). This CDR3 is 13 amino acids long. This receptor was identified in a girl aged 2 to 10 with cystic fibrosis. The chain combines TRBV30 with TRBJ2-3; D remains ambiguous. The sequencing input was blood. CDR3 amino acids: CAWSYGSTDTQYF. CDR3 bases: TGTGCCTGGAGTTATGGGAGCACAGATACGCAGTATTTT.